Below, 8 T cell receptor beta chains from the same sample are listed, as sequenced in a study of cytomegalovirus exposure and HLA in healthy donors. The table came from immunoSEQ multiplex PCR; TCRdb's copy has only in-frame clones and leaves some out. This sample has tens of thousands of clones, with approximately 93% found just once. Sequencing was done on a sample of PBMCs. Receptors originate from a woman in her 30s in good health and CMV-seropositive.

The V gene is TRBV5-1, the J gene TRBJ2-1; 7 nucleotides align to TRBD2. The trim removed 6 bases at V and 6 bases at J, leaving 15 bases unmatched. The germline V gene encodes CDR1 SGHRS and CDR2 YFSETQ. CDR3 length: 16 amino acids. This CDR3 reads CASTPSRGRESNEQFF. In DNA, the CDR3 is TGCGCCAGCACTCCCTCGCGGGGGAGAGAGAGCAATGAGCAGTTCTTC.

The J gene is TRBJ2-5, the V gene TRBV30; D not resolved. Germline V gives CDR1 GTSNPN, CDR2 SVGIG (reference sequence). With 0 bases removed from V and 2 bases from J, the gap between germline ends came to 10 bases. This CDR3 is 14 amino acids long. The CDR3 spells CAWSVYASQETQYF. The CDR3 DNA reads as TGTGCCTGGAGTGTATACGCCAGTCAAGAGACCCAGTACTTC.

The V gene is TRBV11-2, the J gene TRBJ1-1; the match to TRBD1 covers 9 bases. Germline lookup yields CDR1 SGHAT and CDR2 FQNNGV. The CDR3 is 17 amino acids. J lost 0 bases, V lost 1 base, and 6 bases had no gene match. The chain's CDR3 is CASSLATDRGVNTEAFF. The CDR3 nucleotides are TGTGCCAGCAGCTTAGCAACAGACAGGGGGGTGAACACTGAAGCTTTCTTT. Based on the CDR3 plus reference TRBV11-2 and TRBJ1-1, the full variable domain is EAGVAQSPRYKIIEKRQSVAFWCNPISGHATLYWYQQILGQGPKLLIQFQNNGVVDDSQLPKDRFSAERLKGVDSTLKIQPAKLEDSAVYLCASSLATDRGVNTEAFFGQGTRLTVV.

The chain carries TRBV12-5 and TRBJ1-2; 10 nucleotides align to TRBD1. Germline CDR1 is LGHNT and CDR2 is FRNRAP. V shed 3 bases, J shed 8 bases, and the junction held 6 bases outside the gene matches. The CDR3 totals 14 residues. CDR3 protein: CASGFGTGALGYTF. In DNA form, the CDR3 reads TGTGCTAGTGGTTTTGGGACAGGGGCGCTGGGCTACACCTTC.

V gene TRBV27 combines with J gene TRBJ2-1; D remains unclear. The CDR3 spans 13 residues. Trimming shortened V by 6 bases and J by 2 bases, and 8 bases separated the two germline ends. Germline CDR1 MNHEY, CDR2 SMNVEV (reference sequence). The CDR3 DNA is TGTGCCAGCAGCACTATGGCCTACAATGAGCAGTTCTTC. This sequence encodes CASSTMAYNEQFF.

This rearrangement joins TRBV28 to TRBJ2-3; the D is unclear. Germline CDR1 is MDHEN and CDR2 is SYDVKM. The CDR3 length is 14 residues. V shed 3 bases and J shed 0 bases, with 7 bases lying between them. Here the CDR3 reads CASSFPVSTDTQYF. In nucleotides, the CDR3 is TGTGCCAGCAGTTTTCCGGTTAGCACAGATACGCAGTATTTT.

CDR3 in amino acids: CASSQGTELSYEQYF. CDR3 coding DNA: TGCGCCAGCAGCCAAGGGACTGAACTTTCCTACGAGCAGTACTTC. V is TRBV4-3 and J is TRBJ2-7, with D possibly matching TRBD2 (5 bases). CDR3 length: 15 residues. Germline V gives CDR1 LGHNA, CDR2 YSLEER. Deletions cut 1 base from V and 1 base from J, with 11 bases between.

This sequence joins TRBV28 and TRBJ2-7; a weak D match, TRBD2 (5 bases). Germline-derived CDR1 and CDR2 are MDHEN and SYDVKM. The CDR3 has 18 amino acids. V was cut by 2 bases and J by 4 bases, with 24 bases left in between. As DNA, the CDR3 is TGTGCCAGCAGTTTAGGACTGGTCGGGGTAACGGGGTCATACGAGCAGTACTTC. Translating it yields CASSLGLVGVTGSYEQYF.